The T cell receptor beta chain under discussion was sequenced for a study of blood T cell repertoires in COVID-19. At the level of the study: In each case, the material was cDNA or gDNA derived from T cells, B-cell-depleted T cells, or PBMCs.

Clones were sequenced by immunoSEQ multiplex PCR, and TCRdb holds only the in-frame ones, with some missing. This sample has fewer than 300,000 clones, with about four fifths found just once. This study enrolled people aged roughly 18 to 100 from about two dozen US geographic areas. Allocation to cohorts depended on clinical history reported by the participants. People in the exposed group encountered a COVID-19 case within 2 weeks before entering the study. After removal of 6 bases from V and 15 bases from J, the junction contained 7 bases not matched to a gene. The CDR3 is made up of 11 amino acids. Germline loops: CDR1 MNHEY, CDR2 SVGAGI.

The chain employs TRBV6-5 and TRBJ2-4; 8 nucleotides agree with TRBD2. Sequencing was carried out using PBMCs or T cells enriched from blood (not recorded which). The sequence derives from a middle-aged man who had been exposed to COVID-19. CDR3 loop: CASSYSGGRYF. CDR3 DNA: TGTGCCAGCAGCTACAGCGGGGGACGGTACTTC.